Presented here are 6 T cell receptor beta chains from one specimen sequenced in a study of early T cells in non-severe SARS-CoV-2 infection. TCRdb analysed the 5' RACE reads with MiXCR anew, one entry per CDR3 protein. The sample has approximately 75,000 distinct CDR3 sequences; roughly 4.8% are singletons. The specimen comprised whole blood, sampled at baseline. The receptors were gathered from an adult who was a healthcare worker with PCR-confirmed SARS-CoV-2 infection or an uninfected control (not recorded which). The donor label of this sample is uncertain.

This clonotype has ten or more counts. This chain uses TRBV5-6 with TRBJ2-5, with 8 bases fitting TRBD2. This CDR3 comprises 14 residues. CDR1 and CDR2 (germline): SGHDT, YYEEEE. With V trimmed by 1 base and J by 5 bases, 4 bases remained unmatched. CDR3 loop: CASSLLSGGETQYF. CDR3 in DNA: TGTGCCAGCAGCTTGCTAAGCGGGGGTGAGACCCAGTACTTC.

A few counts support this clonotype. The chain joins TRBV10-2 to TRBJ1-1; the D gene is possibly TRBD1 (5 bases). Trimming pared 4 bases from V and 5 bases from J, leaving 14 bases between. Germline V lookup: CDR1 WSHSY, CDR2 SAAADI. The CDR3 loop spans 14 amino acids. CDR3 in DNA: TGCGCCAGCAGTGCGGGGGACGTAAGAACTGAAGCTTTCTTT. Amino acid sequence: CASSAGDVRTEAFF.

The chain is built from TRBV12-3 or TRBV12-4 and TRBJ2-1, with a weak D call TRBD2 (6 bases). The CDR3 has 16 amino acids. V was trimmed by 5 bases and J by 3 bases, leaving 17 bases between them. CDR3 nucleotide sequence: TGTGCCAGCAGTCGATTCGGAGGGAGAGACTACAATGAGCAGTTCTTC. This gives the protein CASSRFGGRDYNEQFF.

The chain combines TRBV5-4 with TRBJ2-5, with D perhaps TRBD1 (5 bases). Germline CDR1 is SGHNT and CDR2 is YYREEE (reference sequence). Trimming cost V 0 bases and J 4 bases, with 19 bases left between them. There are 17 residues in the CDR3. Written as DNA, the CDR3 is TGTGCCAGCAGCTTGGGTTTCAGGGAATGGCCAGGAGAGACCCAGTACTTC. Translating it yields CASSLGFREWPGETQYF.

This clonotype was seen repeatedly, ten times or more. The chain has TRBV11-2 and TRBJ2-4; perhaps TRBD1 as D (5 bases). CDR1 and CDR2 from the germline V gene are SGHAT and FQNNGV. V lost 5 bases and J 8 bases, leaving 19 bases between the germline ends. This CDR3 contains 15 residues. The CDR3 reads CASSPQQASRYIQYF. In nucleotides, the CDR3 is TGTGCCAGCAGCCCCCAACAGGCCAGTCGGTACATTCAGTACTTC.

CDR3 in DNA: TGTGCCAGCAGCTTAGCGGCGACTAGTGTCACCGGGGAGCTGTTTTTT. The encoded protein is CASSLAATSVTGELFF. The chain combines TRBV7-6 with TRBJ2-2; D might be TRBD2 (6 bases). Per the germline V gene, CDR1 is SGHVS and CDR2 is FNYEAQ. The CDR3 is made up of 16 amino acids. V lost 0 bases to trimming and J lost 4 bases, with 12 bases between them.